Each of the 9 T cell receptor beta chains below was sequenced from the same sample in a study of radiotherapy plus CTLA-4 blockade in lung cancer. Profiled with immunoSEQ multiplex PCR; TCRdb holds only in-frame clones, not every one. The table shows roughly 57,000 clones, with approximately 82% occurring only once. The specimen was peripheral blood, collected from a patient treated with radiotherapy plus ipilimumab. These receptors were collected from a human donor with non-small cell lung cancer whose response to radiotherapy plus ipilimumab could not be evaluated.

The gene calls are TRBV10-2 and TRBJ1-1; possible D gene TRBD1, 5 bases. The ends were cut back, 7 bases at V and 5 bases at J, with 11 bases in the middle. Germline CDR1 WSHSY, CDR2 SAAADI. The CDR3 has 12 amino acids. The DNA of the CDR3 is TGCGCCAGCACCCCAGGGAGGACTGAAGCTTTCTTT. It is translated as CASTPGRTEAFF.

CDR3 in amino acids: CASSLQGNSYEQYF. CDR3 DNA: TGTGCCAGCAGCCTCCAGGGTAATTCCTACGAGCAGTACTTC. The chain is built from TRBV5-4 and TRBJ2-7; D possibly corresponds to TRBD1 (5 bases). Trimming cost V 4 bases and J 1 base, with 12 bases left between them. CDR1 and CDR2 from the germline V gene are SGHNT and YYREEE (reference sequence). The CDR3 contains 14 residues.

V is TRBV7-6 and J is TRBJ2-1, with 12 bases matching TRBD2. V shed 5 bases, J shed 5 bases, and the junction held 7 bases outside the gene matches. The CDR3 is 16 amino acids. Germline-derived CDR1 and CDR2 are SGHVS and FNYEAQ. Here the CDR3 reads CASSARLAGDHNEQFF. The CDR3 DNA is TGTGCCAGCAGCGCCCGACTAGCGGGAGACCACAATGAGCAGTTCTTC.

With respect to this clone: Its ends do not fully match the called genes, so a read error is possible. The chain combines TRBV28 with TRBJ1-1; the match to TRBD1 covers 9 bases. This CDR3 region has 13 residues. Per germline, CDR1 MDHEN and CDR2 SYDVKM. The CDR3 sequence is CASVQGARTEALF. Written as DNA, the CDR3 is TGTGCCAGTGTACAGGGGGCGCGAACTGAAGCTCTCTTT.

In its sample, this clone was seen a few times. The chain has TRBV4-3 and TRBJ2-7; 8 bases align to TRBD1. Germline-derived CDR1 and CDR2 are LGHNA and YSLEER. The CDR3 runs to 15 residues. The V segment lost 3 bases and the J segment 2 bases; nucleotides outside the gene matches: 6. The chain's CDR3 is CASSQDGQGTYEQYF. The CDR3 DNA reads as TGCGCCAGCAGCCAGGATGGACAGGGAACCTACGAGCAGTACTTC.

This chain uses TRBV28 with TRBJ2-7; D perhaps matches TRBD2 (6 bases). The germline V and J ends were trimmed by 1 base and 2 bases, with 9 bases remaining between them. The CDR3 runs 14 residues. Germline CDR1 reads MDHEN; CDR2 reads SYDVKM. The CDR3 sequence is CASSLSGLAYEQYF. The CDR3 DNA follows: TGTGCCAGCAGTTTATCGGGACTTGCCTACGAGCAGTACTTC.

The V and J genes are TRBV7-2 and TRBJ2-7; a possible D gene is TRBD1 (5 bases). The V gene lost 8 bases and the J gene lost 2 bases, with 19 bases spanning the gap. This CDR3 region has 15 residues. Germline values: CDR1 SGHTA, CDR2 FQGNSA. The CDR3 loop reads CASGPLATGPYEQYF. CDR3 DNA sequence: TGTGCCAGCGGCCCACTGGCCACAGGCCCCTACGAGCAGTACTTC.

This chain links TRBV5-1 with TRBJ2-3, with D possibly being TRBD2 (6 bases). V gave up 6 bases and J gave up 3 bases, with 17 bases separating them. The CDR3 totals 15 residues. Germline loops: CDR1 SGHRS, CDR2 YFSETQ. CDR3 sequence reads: CASNVLTGATDTQYF. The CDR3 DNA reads TGCGCCAGCAACGTCTTAACGGGAGCGACAGATACGCAGTATTTT.

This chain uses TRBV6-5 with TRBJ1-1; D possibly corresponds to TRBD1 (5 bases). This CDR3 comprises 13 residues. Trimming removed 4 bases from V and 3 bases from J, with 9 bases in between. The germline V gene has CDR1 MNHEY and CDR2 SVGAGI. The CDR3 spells CASSSDSYTEAFF. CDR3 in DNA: TGTGCCAGCAGTTCCGACAGCTACACTGAAGCTTTCTTT.